This TCR beta chain was recovered during a study of T-cell memory formation after mild COVID-19. Findings and caveats of the study: What remained unconfirmed was the SARS-CoV-2 specificity of second-wave clones peaking on day 37. Contracting clones localized mainly to CM and EM when CD4+ and mainly to EMRA when CD8+.

This clonotype was detected a few times. Its antigen is unknown. Trimming shortened V by 5 bases and J by 3 bases, and 11 bases separated the two germline ends. Germline-derived CDR1 and CDR2 are DFQATT and SNEGSKA (reference sequence). The CDR3 is 13 amino acids. In TCRdb, the 5' RACE reads were re-called with MiXCR into one record per CDR3 protein. The table includes around 370,000 distinct CDR3 sequences, around 21% detected once. The rearrangement uses TRBV20-1 and TRBJ1-5; no clear D. This receptor was taken from an adult woman who had mild COVID-19 (a few samples of this study predate the infection). Cell type and time point are not known. The sample comprised PBMCs or a T cell subset sorted from them (not recorded which). CDR3 DNA: TGCAGTGCTGAGCCAGGTACCAATCAGCCCCAGCATTTT. The encoded protein is CSAEPGTNQPQHF.